The 8 T cell receptor beta chains presented below share a single source sample, sequenced in a study of molecular identifiers for immune sequencing clone quantification. TCRdb re-called the PCR reads with MiXCR, one entry per CDR3 protein. The table includes about 500,000 distinct CDR3 sequences, around a fifth detected once. The sequenced sample consisted of naive CD8+ T cells from blood, with Jurkat cell RNA spiked in. Subset noted: FACS-sorted CD8+CD4-CCR7+CD45RA+ naive T cells. Source of these receptors: a human donor in good health. Some libraries in this study had Jurkat cell RNA spiked in.

The chain employs TRBV19 and TRBJ2-3; TRBD1 might be the D (5 bases). V lost 4 bases and J 0 bases, leaving 14 bases between the germline ends. This CDR3 contains 16 residues. Germline CDR1 is LNHDA and CDR2 is SQIVND (reference sequence). CDR3 loop: CASSSVRATSTDTQYF. The CDR3 nucleotides read TGTGCCAGTAGTAGCGTCAGGGCGACAAGCACAGATACGCAGTATTTT.

Regarding this clonotype: An end of the junction differs from the germline gene, which may be a read error. The V call is TRBV3-1, the J call TRBJ1-4; no clear D gene. CDR3 length equals 15 residues. CDR1 and CDR2 (germline): LGHDT, YNNKEL (reference sequence). The CDR3 DNA sequence: TGTGCCAGCAGCCAAATTTCTGTTCTTGGTGAAGAACTGTTTTTT. Its protein is CASSQISVLGEELFF.

Remarks on this clonotype: A read error is possible here, since a much larger clone lies one base away. The rearrangement links TRBV6-2 or TRBV6-3 to TRBJ1-5; D uncertain. Between the trimmed V and J ends, which lost 2 bases and 7 bases, there was a span of 9 bases. Germline CDR1 is MNHEY and CDR2 is SVGEGT. This CDR3 has 13 residues. CDR3 bases: TGTGCCAGCAGTTACCCTACCAGGCAGCCCCAGCATTTT. Amino acids: CASSYPTRQPQHF.

This clonotype was counted many times. The chain employs TRBV29-1 and TRBJ1-1, with TRBD1 matching over 8 bases. The CDR3 runs 12 residues. Germline CDR1 is SQVTM and CDR2 is ANQGSEA. J was trimmed by 4 bases and V by 2 bases; bases with no gene match: 0. CDR3 region: CSVETGGTEAFF. Written as DNA, the CDR3 is TGCAGCGTTGAAACAGGGGGCACTGAAGCTTTCTTT. The full variable domain, with the rest looked up from reference TRBV29-1 and TRBJ1-1, is SAVISQKPSRDICQRGTSLTIQCQVDSQVTMMFWYRQQPGQSLTLIATANQGSEATYESGFVIDKFPISRPNLTFSTLTVSNMSPEDSSIYLCSVETGGTEAFFGQGTRLTVV.

Comment on this clonotype: This clone may be a read error of a much larger clone one base away. J is TRBJ1-5 and V is TRBV12-3 or TRBV12-4; D gene unclear. The CDR3 has 14 residues. Trimming removed 6 bases from V and 3 bases from J, with 12 bases in between. CDR3 region: CASRMPGPNQPQHF. DNA for the CDR3: TGTGCCAGCAGAATGCCGGGCCCCAATCAGCCCCAGCATTTT.

There are a few counts of this clonotype. The chain combines TRBV6-5 with TRBJ1-3, with D possibly TRBD1 on 6 matching bases. Germline V gene sequence: CDR1 MNHEY, CDR2 SVGAGI. The ends were cut back, 1 base at V and 3 bases at J, with 16 bases in the middle. This CDR3 is 17 amino acids long. CDR3 loop: CASSYYAGATNGNTIYF. The CDR3 bases are TGTGCCAGCAGTTACTACGCAGGGGCGACTAATGGAAACACCATATATTTT.

This clonotype has more than one count but fewer than ten. J is TRBJ1-2 and V is TRBV30; D may be TRBD1 (6 bases). The CDR3 has 15 amino acids. V lost 2 bases and J lost 2, with 15 bases in between. Germline CDR1 and CDR2: GTSNPN and SVGIG (reference sequence). The CDR3 loop is CAWSNGQGGNYGYTF. In DNA form, the CDR3 reads TGTGCCTGGAGTAACGGACAAGGGGGGAACTATGGCTACACCTTC.

This clonotype was detected only a few times. The V and J genes are TRBV4-3 and TRBJ1-1, with D tentatively TRBD1 (5 bases). The CDR3 has 14 residues. Germline V CDR1 and CDR2: LGHNA, YSLEER. Trimming cost V 1 base and J 5 bases, with 11 bases left between them. The CDR3 nucleotides read TGCGCCAGCAGCCAAGTCGCAGAGGGGACTGAAGCTTTCTTT. Its translation: CASSQVAEGTEAFF.